This T cell receptor (beta chain) was identified during a study of molecular identifiers for immune sequencing clone quantification. About the study: The replicates split RNA from around 20,000 or 100,000 naive CD8 cells five ways and sequenced four. Study-wide findings and caveats: Spiked Jurkat TCR RNA equal to one cell could reportedly be picked out among one million naive cells.

Listed TCR primers and previously described methods were used for bulk TCR libraries. TCRdb reanalysed the PCR reads using MiXCR and keeps one entry per CDR3 protein. Of approximately 630,000 distinct CDR3 sequences listed, about 25% are singletons. V was shortened by 4 bases and J by 6 bases, with 10 bases between the two germline ends. Per the germline V gene, CDR1 is MNHEY and CDR2 is SVGEGT. This CDR3 is built from 12 residues. Ten or more counts support this clonotype. What it binds is unknown. Sorting captured naive CD8 T cells as CD8+CD4-CCR7+CD45RA+. The sequence derives from a human donor in good health. Some libraries in this study had Jurkat cell RNA spiked in. Sequenced input: naive CD8+ T cells from blood, with Jurkat cell RNA spiked in. Described subset: FACS-sorted CD8+CD4-CCR7+CD45RA+ naive T cells. The J gene is TRBJ2-7, the V gene TRBV6-2 or TRBV6-3; no reliable D call. In nucleotides, the CDR3 is TGTGCCAGCAGTTCTGGGGTATTCGAGCAGTACTTC. Encoded protein: CASSSGVFEQYF.